Listed below are T cell receptor beta chains from one sample, sequenced in a study of T-cell reconstitution after alpha-beta-depleted transplantation in children. MiXCR, applied by TCRdb to the PCR reads, yields one record per CDR3 protein. The sample has hundreds of thousands of distinct CDR3 sequences; about 11% are singletons. The sample was PBMCs from the stem cell graft donor, taken from the stem cell graft. These receptors came from a human donor who donated a stem cell graft to a child with acute lymphoblastic leukemia. Each CDR3 is given with its conserved first and last residue. Fields, in order: V gene, D gene, clone size, J gene, CDR3 DNA, CDR3 protein. A D gene is named only where the DNA matches it firmly. Not every row has a clone size; where given, it reads once, few, many or a size class.

TRBV30,-,few,TRBJ2-7,TGTGCCTGGAGCCCCCGCTACCCGAGCTCCTACGAGCAGTACTTC,CAWSPRYPSSYEQYF
TRBV10-3,-,-,TRBJ1-1,TGTGCCATCGTGCAGGGCCCGAACACTGAAGCTTTCTTT,CAIVQGPNTEAFF
TRBV6-2/TRBV6-3,TRBD2,many,TRBJ2-7,TGTGCCAGCACCACTCTAGCGGCCTACGAGCAGTACTTC,CASTTLAAYEQYF
TRBV7-9,-,many,TRBJ2-7,TGTGCCAGCAGCTCTACAAGCTACGAGCAGTACTTC,CASSSTSYEQYF
TRBV7-2,-,many,TRBJ1-1,TGTGCCAGCAGCTTAGTAAGGGGCGCTGAAGCTTTCTTT,CASSLVRGAEAFF
TRBV4-3,TRBD1,-,TRBJ1-5,TGCGCCAGCAGCCCTCTGACAGGGGTCAGCCAGCCCCAGCATTTT,CASSPLTGVSQPQHF
TRBV20-1,-,many,TRBJ1-5,TGCAGTGCTAGCCAGGGGAGTTATGGCAATCAGCCCCAGCATTTT,CSASQGSYGNQPQHF
TRBV29-1,-,many,TRBJ1-4,TGCAGCGTTGGTCCTTCAACTAATGAAAAACTGTTTTTT,CSVGPSTNEKLFF
TRBV7-8,-,many,TRBJ2-7,TGTGCCAGCAGCCCTCATAGTACATTACCGCACGAGCAGTACTTC,CASSPHSTLPHEQYF
TRBV12-3/TRBV12-4,TRBD1,many,TRBJ2-5,TGTGCCATCGGACAGGGGCAAGAGACCCAGTACTTC,CAIGQGQETQYF
TRBV30,-,many,TRBJ1-2,TGTGCCTGGAGCGGGGATAACTATGGCTACACCTTC,CAWSGDNYGYTF
TRBV28,TRBD2,many,TRBJ2-3,TGTGCCAGCAGTTTAAGACTAGCGGCAGATACGCAGTATTTT,CASSLRLAADTQYF
TRBV5-1,-,-,TRBJ2-2,TGCGCCAGCAGCTTGCTCGGGGCCAACACCGGGGAGCTGTTTTTT,CASSLLGANTGELFF
TRBV25-1,-,-,TRBJ1-4,TGTGCCAGCAGTGAAGAACGGGGTGAACTGTTTTTT,CASSEERGELFF
TRBV7-3,TRBD1,-,TRBJ2-7,TGTGCCAGCAGCAGTCTTGGAACCCCACGGGACAGGGTCCACGAGCAGTACTTC,CASSSLGTPRDRVHEQYF
TRBV6-5,-,many,TRBJ2-7,TGTGCCAGCAGTGGCAGATACGAGCAGTACTTC,CASSGRYEQYF
TRBV15,-,many,TRBJ2-1,TGTGCCACCAGCAGAGACAGGGTTAGCTACAATGAGCAGTTCTTC,CATSRDRVSYNEQFF
TRBV30,TRBD1,-,TRBJ2-7,TGTGCCTGGAGTGTGAGGGACAGGGGGATCTACGAGCAGTACTTC,CAWSVRDRGIYEQYF
TRBV6-2/TRBV6-3,-,many,TRBJ2-6,TGTGCCAGCAGTTCGGGCCGCTCTGGGGCCAACGTCCTGACTTTC,CASSSGRSGANVLTF
TRBV4-1,TRBD2,-,TRBJ2-2,TGCGCCAGCAGCCTTTTTTTAGCGGGAGGGCCGGTCGCCGGGGAGCTGTTT,CASSLFLAGGPVAGELF
TRBV4-3,TRBD2,many,TRBJ2-1,TGCGCCAGCAGCCAAGGGGGACTAGCGGCTAATGAGCAGTTCTTC,CASSQGGLAANEQFF
TRBV12-3/TRBV12-4,-,-,TRBJ2-1,TGTGCCAGCAGTTCTATAGGGGGCGGGAGAAGAGGTGAGCAGTTCTTC,CASSSIGGGRRGEQFF
TRBV12-3/TRBV12-4,-,many,TRBJ1-4,TGTGCCAGCAGTTTTTCCTTGGCAACTAATGAAAAACTGTTTTTT,CASSFSLATNEKLFF
TRBV19,-,many,TRBJ1-1,TGTGCCAGTAGTATTGGGCAGGGATACACTGAAGCTTTCTTT,CASSIGQGYTEAFF
TRBV19,TRBD1,many,TRBJ1-1,TGTGCCAGTAGTCCTTGGACAGGAGGGAACACTGAAGCTTTCTTT,CASSPWTGGNTEAFF
TRBV27,-,many,TRBJ2-3,TGTGCCAGCAGTTTATCGGGGGACTCCAGACCTAGCACAGATACGCAGTATTTT,CASSLSGDSRPSTDTQYF
TRBV4-3,TRBD1,many,TRBJ2-3,TGCGCCAGCAGCCAAATCAGGGGGAAGTTGGGAGATACGCAGTATTTT,CASSQIRGKLGDTQYF
TRBV20-1,-,many,TRBJ1-1,TGCAGTGCTGAGCTAACCCAACGCGATCCGGGTCTCTGGGAAACTGAAGCTTTCTTT,CSAELTQRDPGLWETEAFF
TRBV5-5,-,many,TRBJ2-2,TGTGCCAGCAGCTTTTTCACTCAATACACCGGGGAGCTGTTTTTT,CASSFFTQYTGELFF
TRBV18,-,-,TRBJ1-4,TGTGCCAGCTCACCGGCCCGGTCCGACGGGGAAAAACTGTTTTTT,CASSPARSDGEKLFF
TRBV21-1,-,-,TRBJ2-5,TGTGCCAGCAGCAAAGGCGGGGGCGCGGGAGATCACCCCCATCACCAAGAGACCCAGTACTTC,CASSKGGGAGDHPHHQETQYF
TRBV6-2/TRBV6-3,TRBD1,many,TRBJ1-1,TGTGCCAGCAGCTACATCCGGCAGGGGGGCACTGAAGCTTTCTTT,CASSYIRQGGTEAFF
TRBV4-2,-,-,TRBJ2-3,TGTGCCAGCAGCCAAGATCATAGCGGACTGACAGATACGCAGTATTTT,CASSQDHSGLTDTQYF
TRBV20-1,-,many,TRBJ2-5,TGCAGTGCGGGAGGGGGGGCTGCATGGGAGACCCAGTACTTC,CSAGGGAAWETQYF
TRBV6-5,-,many,TRBJ1-1,TGTGCCAGCAGTTACCCCCCGGGGATGAACACTGAAGCTTTCTTT,CASSYPPGMNTEAFF
TRBV5-1,-,many,TRBJ2-7,TGCGCCAGCAGCTTGGCTTTGACAGTCTGGGGATACGAGCAGTACTTC,CASSLALTVWGYEQYF
TRBV5-1,-,many,TRBJ1-2,TGCGCCAGCAGCTTGGTTGGCAGGGAAAAAAGCTACACCTTC,CASSLVGREKSYTF
TRBV18,-,-,TRBJ2-5,TGTGCCAGCTCAAGATCTGAAGAGACCCAGTACTTC,CASSRSEETQYF
TRBV27,TRBD1,many,TRBJ2-7,TGTGCCAGCAGTTTGACAGGGTACCCTTCCTACGAGCAGTACTTC,CASSLTGYPSYEQYF
TRBV28,TRBD1,many,TRBJ2-3,TGTGCCAGCAGTTACCCCGGGACAGTAAGCACAGATACGCAGTATTTT,CASSYPGTVSTDTQYF
TRBV6-2/TRBV6-3,TRBD2,many,TRBJ2-1,TGTGCCAGCAGTTACTTGGGACTAGCGGACAGTGAGCAGTTCTTC,CASSYLGLADSEQFF
TRBV7-2,-,-,TRBJ1-5,TGTGCCAGCAGCTCAGGAGGAAACAATCAGCCCCAGCATTTT,CASSSGGNNQPQHF
TRBV28,-,many,TRBJ2-7,TGTGCCAGCGCGTACAGCTCCTACGAGCAGTACTTC,CASAYSSYEQYF
TRBV6-5,TRBD2,many,TRBJ2-7,TGTGCCAGCAGCCTTTCGGGACTAGCGTACTACGAGCAGTACTTC,CASSLSGLAYYEQYF
TRBV28,TRBD1,-,TRBJ1-3,TGTGCCAGCAGTTTGCTCGGACAGGAAATATATTTT,CASSLLGQEIYF
TRBV20-1,TRBD2,many,TRBJ2-7,TGCAGTGCTAGCAGCGGGGGGGGTTTTGGCTACGAGCAGTACTTC,CSASSGGGFGYEQYF
TRBV20-1,TRBD2,-,TRBJ2-6,TGCAGTGCTAGGGCCGGGACTAGCGGCTCTGGGGCCAACGTCCTGACTTTC,CSARAGTSGSGANVLTF
TRBV29-1,-,many,TRBJ2-2,TGCAGCGTTGAACGCGGAGAGAACACCGGGGAGCTGTTTTTT,CSVERGENTGELFF
TRBV28,-,many,TRBJ2-7,TGTGCCAGCAGTTTAGGGCAGGGAGGCTACGAGCAGTACTTC,CASSLGQGGYEQYF
TRBV7-9,-,many,TRBJ2-3,TGTGCCAGCAGCTTCAAAGGTCACACAGATACGCAGTATTTT,CASSFKGHTDTQYF
TRBV6-2/TRBV6-3,-,many,TRBJ2-1,TGTGCCAGCAGTTACTCCGCGAATGAGCAGTTCTTC,CASSYSANEQFF
TRBV19,TRBD1,-,TRBJ2-7,TGTGCCAGTAGTCTTCTCCGGGACAGGGATGAGCAGTACTTC,CASSLLRDRDEQYF
TRBV15,-,many,TRBJ2-3,TGTGCCACCAGCGGGACACCAAGCACAGATACGCAGTATTTT,CATSGTPSTDTQYF